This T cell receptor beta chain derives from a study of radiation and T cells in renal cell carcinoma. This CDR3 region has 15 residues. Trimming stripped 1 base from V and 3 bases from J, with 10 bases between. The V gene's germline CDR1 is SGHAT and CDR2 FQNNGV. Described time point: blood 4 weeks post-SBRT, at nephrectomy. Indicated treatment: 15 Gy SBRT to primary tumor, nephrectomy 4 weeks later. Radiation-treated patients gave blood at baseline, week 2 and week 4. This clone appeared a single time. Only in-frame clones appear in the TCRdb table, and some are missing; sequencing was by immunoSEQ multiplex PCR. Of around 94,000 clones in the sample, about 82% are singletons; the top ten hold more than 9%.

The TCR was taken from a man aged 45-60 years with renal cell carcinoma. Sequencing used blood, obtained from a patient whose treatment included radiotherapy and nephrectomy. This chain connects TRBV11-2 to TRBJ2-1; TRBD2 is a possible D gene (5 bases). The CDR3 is CASSLGGSSYNEQFF. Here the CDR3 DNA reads TGTGCCAGCAGCTTAGGCGGGTCTAGCTACAATGAGCAGTTCTTC.